The clone carrying this TCR beta chain was detected ten times or more. TCRdb reprocessed the PCR reads with MiXCR, giving one entry per CDR3 protein. The data contain around 470,000 distinct CDR3 sequences, 25% of them singletons. This record belongs to a study of molecular identifiers for immune sequencing clone quantification. Trimming removed 5 bases from V and 0 bases from J; junction bases left unmatched: 10. The CDR3 totals 18 residues. Germline V lookup: CDR1 SEHNR, CDR2 FQNEAQ (reference sequence). Specimen: naive CD8+ T cells from blood, with Jurkat cell RNA spiked in. The subset is: FACS-sorted CD8+CD4-CCR7+CD45RA+ naive T cells. The receptor's source is a human donor in good health. Some libraries in this study had Jurkat cell RNA spiked in. V gene TRBV7-9 combines with J gene TRBJ2-6, with 7 bases identical to TRBD1. The CDR3 loop reads CASSPTVGTASGANVLTF. In DNA, the CDR3 is TGTGCCAGCAGCCCTACAGTCGGGACAGCCTCTGGGGCCAACGTCCTGACTTTC.